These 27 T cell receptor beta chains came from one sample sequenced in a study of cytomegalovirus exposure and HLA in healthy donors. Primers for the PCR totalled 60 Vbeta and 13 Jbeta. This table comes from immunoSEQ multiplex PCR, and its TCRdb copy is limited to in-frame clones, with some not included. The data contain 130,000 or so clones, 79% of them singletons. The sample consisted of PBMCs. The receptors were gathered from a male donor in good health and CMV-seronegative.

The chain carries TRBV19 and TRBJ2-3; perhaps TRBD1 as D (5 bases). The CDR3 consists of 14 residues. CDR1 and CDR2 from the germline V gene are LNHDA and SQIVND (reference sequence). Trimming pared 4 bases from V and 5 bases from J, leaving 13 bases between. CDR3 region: CASSTDIAGDTQYF. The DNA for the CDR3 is TGTGCCAGTAGTACGGACATAGCTGGAGATACGCAGTATTTT.

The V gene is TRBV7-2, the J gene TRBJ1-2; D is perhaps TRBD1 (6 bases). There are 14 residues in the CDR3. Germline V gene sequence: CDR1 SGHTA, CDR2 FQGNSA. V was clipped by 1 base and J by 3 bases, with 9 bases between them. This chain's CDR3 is CASSLGYRDYGYTF. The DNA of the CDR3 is TGTGCCAGCAGCTTAGGCTACAGGGACTATGGCTACACCTTC.

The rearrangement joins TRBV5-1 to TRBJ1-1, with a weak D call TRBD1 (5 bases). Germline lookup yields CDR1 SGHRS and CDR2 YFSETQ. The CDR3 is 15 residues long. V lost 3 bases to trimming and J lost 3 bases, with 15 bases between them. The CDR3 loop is CASSSTRGEDTEAFF. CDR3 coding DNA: TGCGCCAGCAGCTCGACTCGGGGGGAAGACACTGAAGCTTTCTTT. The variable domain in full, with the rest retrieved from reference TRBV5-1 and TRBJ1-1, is KAGVTQTPRYLIKTRGQQVTLSCSPISGHRSVSWYQQTPGQGLQFLFEYFSETQRNKGNFPGRFSGRQFSNSRSEMNVSTLELGDSALYLCASSSTRGEDTEAFFGQGTRLTVV.

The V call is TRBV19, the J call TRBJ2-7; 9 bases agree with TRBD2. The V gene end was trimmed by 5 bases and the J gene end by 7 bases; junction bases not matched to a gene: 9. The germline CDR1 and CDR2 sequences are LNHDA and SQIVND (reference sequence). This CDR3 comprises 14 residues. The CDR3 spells CASSASGGPTEQYF. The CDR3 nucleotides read TGTGCCAGTAGTGCGAGCGGGGGGCCAACGGAGCAGTACTTC.

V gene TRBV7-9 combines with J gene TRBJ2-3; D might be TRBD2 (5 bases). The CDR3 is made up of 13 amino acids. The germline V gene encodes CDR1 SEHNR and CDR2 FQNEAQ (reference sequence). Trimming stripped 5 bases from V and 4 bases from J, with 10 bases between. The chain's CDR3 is CASSANSADTQYF. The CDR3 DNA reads TGTGCCAGCAGCGCAAATAGCGCAGATACGCAGTATTTT.

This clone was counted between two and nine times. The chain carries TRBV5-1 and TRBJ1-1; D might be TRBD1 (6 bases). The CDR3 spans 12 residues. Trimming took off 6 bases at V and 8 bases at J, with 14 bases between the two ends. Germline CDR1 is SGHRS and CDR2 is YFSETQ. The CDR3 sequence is CASTTDRREAFF. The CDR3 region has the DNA TGCGCCAGCACCACCGACAGGAGGGAAGCTTTCTTT.

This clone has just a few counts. CDR3 residues: CASSPRTSWSTDTQYF. The CDR3 coding sequence is TGTGCCAGCAGCCCTCGGACTAGTTGGAGCACAGATACGCAGTATTTT. J is TRBJ2-3 and V is TRBV5-6; 7 bases align to TRBD2. The J segment lost 0 bases and the V segment lost 4 bases, leaving 8 bases of the junction unmatched. The CDR3 is made up of 16 amino acids. CDR1 and CDR2 (germline): SGHDT, YYEEEE.

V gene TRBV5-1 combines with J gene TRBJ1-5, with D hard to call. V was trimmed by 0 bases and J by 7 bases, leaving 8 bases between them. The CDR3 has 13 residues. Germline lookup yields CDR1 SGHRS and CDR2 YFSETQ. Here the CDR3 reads CASSLGGGQPQHF. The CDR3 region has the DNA TGCGCCAGCAGCTTGGGGGGAGGACAGCCCCAGCATTTT.

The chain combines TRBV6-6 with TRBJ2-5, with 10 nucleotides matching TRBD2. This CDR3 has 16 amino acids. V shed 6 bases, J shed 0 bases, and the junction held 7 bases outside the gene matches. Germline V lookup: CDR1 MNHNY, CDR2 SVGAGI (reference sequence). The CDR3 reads CASRPPGLAHQETQYF. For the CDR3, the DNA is TGTGCCAGCAGACCCCCGGGACTAGCGCACCAAGAGACCCAGTACTTC.

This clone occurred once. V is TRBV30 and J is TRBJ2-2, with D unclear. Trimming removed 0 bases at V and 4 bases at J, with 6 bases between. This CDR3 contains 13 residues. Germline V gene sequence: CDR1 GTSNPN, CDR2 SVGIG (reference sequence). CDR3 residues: CAWSVVATGELFF. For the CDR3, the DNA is TGTGCCTGGAGTGTAGTGGCCACCGGGGAGCTGTTTTTT.

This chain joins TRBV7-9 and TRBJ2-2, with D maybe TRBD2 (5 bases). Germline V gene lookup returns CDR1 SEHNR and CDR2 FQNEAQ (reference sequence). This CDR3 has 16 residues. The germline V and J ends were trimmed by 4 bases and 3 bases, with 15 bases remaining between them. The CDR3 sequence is CASSSADSPYTGELFF. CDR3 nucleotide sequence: TGTGCCAGCAGCTCGGCGGACTCTCCCTACACCGGGGAGCTGTTTTTT.

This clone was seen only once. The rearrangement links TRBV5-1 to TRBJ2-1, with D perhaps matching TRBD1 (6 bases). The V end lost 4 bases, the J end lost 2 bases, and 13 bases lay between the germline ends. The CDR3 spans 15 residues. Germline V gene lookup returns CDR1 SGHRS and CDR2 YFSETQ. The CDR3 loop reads CASSPDSLAYNEQFF. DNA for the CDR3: TGCGCCAGCAGCCCGGACAGCCTCGCCTACAATGAGCAGTTCTTC.

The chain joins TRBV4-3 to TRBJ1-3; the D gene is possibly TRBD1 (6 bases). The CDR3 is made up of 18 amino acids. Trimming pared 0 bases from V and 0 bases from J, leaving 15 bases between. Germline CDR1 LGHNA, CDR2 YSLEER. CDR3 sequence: CASSQESGASSSGNTIYF. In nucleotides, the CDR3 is TGCGCCAGCAGCCAAGAGTCAGGGGCCTCGAGCTCTGGAAACACCATATATTTT.

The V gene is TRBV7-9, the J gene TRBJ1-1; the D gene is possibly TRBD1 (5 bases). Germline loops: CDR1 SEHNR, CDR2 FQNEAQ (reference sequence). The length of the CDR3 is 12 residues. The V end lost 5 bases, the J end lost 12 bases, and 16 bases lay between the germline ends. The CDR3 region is CASSLDTSRTFF. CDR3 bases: TGTGCCAGCAGCCTGGACACCTCGAGGACTTTCTTT.

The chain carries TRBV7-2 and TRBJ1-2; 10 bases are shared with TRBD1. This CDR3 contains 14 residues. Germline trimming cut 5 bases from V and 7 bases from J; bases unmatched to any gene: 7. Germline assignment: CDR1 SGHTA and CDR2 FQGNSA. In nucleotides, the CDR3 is TGTGCCAGCAGCATAAGACAGGGGGCTTCTGGCTACACCTTC. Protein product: CASSIRQGASGYTF.

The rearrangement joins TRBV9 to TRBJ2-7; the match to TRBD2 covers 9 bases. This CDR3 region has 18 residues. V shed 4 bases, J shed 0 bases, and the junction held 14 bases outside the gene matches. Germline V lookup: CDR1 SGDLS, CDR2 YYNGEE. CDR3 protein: CASSPRGSGGPSSYEQYF. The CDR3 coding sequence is TGTGCCAGCAGCCCCCGGGGTAGCGGGGGTCCGAGCTCCTACGAGCAGTACTTC.

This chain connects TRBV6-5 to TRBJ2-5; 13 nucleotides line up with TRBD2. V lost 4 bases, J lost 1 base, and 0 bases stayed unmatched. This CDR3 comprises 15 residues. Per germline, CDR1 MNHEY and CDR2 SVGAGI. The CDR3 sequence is CASSWTSGGQETQYF. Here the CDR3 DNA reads TGTGCCAGCAGTTGGACTAGCGGGGGCCAAGAGACCCAGTACTTC.

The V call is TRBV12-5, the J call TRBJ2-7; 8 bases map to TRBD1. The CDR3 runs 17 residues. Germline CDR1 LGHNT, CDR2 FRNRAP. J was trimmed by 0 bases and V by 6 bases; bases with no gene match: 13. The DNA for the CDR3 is TGTGCTAGTGGCCGTCCTACACAGGGGGAGCCCTCCTACGAGCAGTACTTC. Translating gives CASGRPTQGEPSYEQYF.

This CDR3 is CASSRRVGSYNEQFF. The CDR3, as DNA: TGTGCCAGCAGCCGGAGGGTAGGGTCCTACAATGAGCAGTTCTTC. The gene calls are TRBV7-2 and TRBJ2-1; tentatively, D is TRBD2 (6 bases). Trimming took off 5 bases at V and 1 base at J, with 12 bases between the two ends. The CDR3 has 15 amino acids. The germline V gene has CDR1 SGHTA and CDR2 FQGNSA.

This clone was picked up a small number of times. DNA for the CDR3: TGTGCCAGCAGTGCTGCAGGGAGGTACACTGAAGCTTTCTTT. As protein: CASSAAGRYTEAFF. The chain recombines TRBV6-1 with TRBJ1-1; weak D call: TRBD1 (5 bases). V was pared by 4 bases and J by 3 bases, with 12 bases between. Germline CDR1 reads MNHNS; CDR2 reads SASEGT. The CDR3 sequence is 14 residues long.

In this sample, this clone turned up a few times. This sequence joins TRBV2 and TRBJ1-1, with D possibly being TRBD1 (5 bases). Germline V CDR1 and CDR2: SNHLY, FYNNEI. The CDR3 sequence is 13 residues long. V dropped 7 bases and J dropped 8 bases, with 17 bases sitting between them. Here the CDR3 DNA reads TGTGCCAGCATGACCGACAGCGTCCCCGAAGCTTTCTTT. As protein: CASMTDSVPEAFF.

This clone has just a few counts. For the CDR3, the DNA is TGCAGCGTCCTCACAGGGAGCTACGAGCAGTACTTC. It codes for CSVLTGSYEQYF. The chain combines TRBV29-1 with TRBJ2-7; D possibly corresponds to TRBD1 (6 bases). Germline loops: CDR1 SQVTM, CDR2 ANQGSEA. Trimming stripped 6 bases from V and 3 bases from J, with 12 bases between. CDR3 length: 12 amino acids.

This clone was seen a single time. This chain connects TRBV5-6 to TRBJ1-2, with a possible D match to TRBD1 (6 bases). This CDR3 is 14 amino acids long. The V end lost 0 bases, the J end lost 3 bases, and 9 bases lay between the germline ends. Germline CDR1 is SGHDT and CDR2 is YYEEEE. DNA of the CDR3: TGTGCCAGCAGCTTGGTTACAGGGTACTATGGCTACACCTTC. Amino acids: CASSLVTGYYGYTF.

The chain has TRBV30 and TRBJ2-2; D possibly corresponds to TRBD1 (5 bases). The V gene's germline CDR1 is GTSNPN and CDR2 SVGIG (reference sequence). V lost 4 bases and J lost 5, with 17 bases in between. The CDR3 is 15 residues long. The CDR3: CAWKETGTTTGELFF. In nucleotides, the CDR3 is TGTGCCTGGAAAGAAACAGGAACCACAACCGGGGAGCTGTTTTTT.

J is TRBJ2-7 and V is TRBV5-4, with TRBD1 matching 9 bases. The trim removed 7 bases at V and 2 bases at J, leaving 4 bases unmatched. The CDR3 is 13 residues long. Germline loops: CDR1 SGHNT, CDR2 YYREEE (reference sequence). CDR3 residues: CASGRDRAYEQYF. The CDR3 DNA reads TGTGCCAGCGGGAGGGACAGGGCCTACGAGCAGTACTTC. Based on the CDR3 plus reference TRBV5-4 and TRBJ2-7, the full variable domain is ETGVTQSPTHLIKTRGQQVTLRCSSQSGHNTVSWYQQALGQGPQFIFQYYREEENGRGNFPPRFSGLQFPNYSSELNVNALELDDSALYLCASGRDRAYEQYFGPGTRLTVT.

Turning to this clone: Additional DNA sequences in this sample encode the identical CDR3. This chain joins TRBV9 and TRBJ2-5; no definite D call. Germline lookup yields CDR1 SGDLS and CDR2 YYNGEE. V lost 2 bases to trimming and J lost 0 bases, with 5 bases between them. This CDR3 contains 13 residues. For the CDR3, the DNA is TGTGCCAGCAGCGTGAGAGACCAAGAGACCCAGTACTTC. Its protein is CASSVRDQETQYF.

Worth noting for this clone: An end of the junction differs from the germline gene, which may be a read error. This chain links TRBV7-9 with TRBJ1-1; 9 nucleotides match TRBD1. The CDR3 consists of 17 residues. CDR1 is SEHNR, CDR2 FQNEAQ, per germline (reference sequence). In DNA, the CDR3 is TGTTCCAGCAGCCACAGGAAGGGGACAGGGATGAACACTGAAGCTTTCTTT. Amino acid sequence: CSSSHRKGTGMNTEAFF.